The T cell receptor (beta chain) described here comes from a study of Tregs in tolerant kidney transplant recipients. General observations from the study: Validation in larger populations is needed because few patients were studied. This study did not directly address biological reproducibility.

The V end lost 5 bases, the J end lost 4 bases, and 22 bases lay between the germline ends. The CDR3 loop spans 18 amino acids. In germline, CDR1 is SGHRS, CDR2 YFSETQ. With respect to this clone: Its antigen remains unknown.

Unstimulated Tregs (CD4+CD25+CD127-) and CD4+CD25- non-Tregs were sorted from PBMCs. Using immunoSEQ multiplex PCR, the repertoire was profiled, and TCRdb retains in-frame clones only, with some absent. The sample lists 240,000 or so clones; around 81% were seen once. The sequence came from a human donor in good health. The chain has TRBV5-1 and TRBJ2-6; perhaps TRBD1 as D (7 bases). Input material: CD4+ T cells from blood. As DNA, the CDR3 is TGCGCCAGCAGACCCCAGGGGGGCGGAGGATCCGGGGCCAACGTCCTGACTTTC. Amino acid sequence: CASRPQGGGGSGANVLTF.